Described below is a single TCR beta chain sequence and its context. This entry comes from a study of blood T cell repertoires in COVID-19. At the level of the study: Whether acute or convalescent, the COVID-19 samples came from the United States, Italy and Spain. Nucleic acid was either cDNA or gDNA, and it came from T cells, B-cell-depleted T cells, or PBMCs.

The study counted Cohort 3 donors as recovered given two negative PCRs, clearance, or symptom resolution. Trimming pared 0 bases from V and 7 bases from J, leaving 8 bases between. CDR3 length equals 13 residues. Looked up from germline, CDR1 is SGDLS and CDR2 is YYNGEE. In the authors' methods: Amplification of reference gene primers provided the estimated nucleated cell counts. Clones were sequenced by immunoSEQ multiplex PCR, and TCRdb holds only the in-frame ones, with some missing. V and J calls and clone size come straight from that table; D and trimming were deduced from the DNA. The data hold 350,000 to 400,000 clones, with over 75% observed a single time.

The source material was PBMCs or T cells enriched from blood (not recorded which). This sequence was found in a man aged 18 to 35 who had recovered from COVID-19. V and J are TRBV9 and TRBJ1-5; D may be TRBD1 (5 bases). The CDR3 sequence: CASSVGAGQPQHF. CDR3 nucleotide sequence: TGTGCCAGCAGCGTAGGGGCAGGGCAGCCCCAGCATTTT.